Presented here are 32 T cell receptor beta chains from one specimen sequenced in a study of early T cells in non-severe SARS-CoV-2 infection. TCRdb used MiXCR to reprocess the 5' RACE reads, holding one entry per CDR3 protein. The profile covers around 61,000 distinct CDR3 sequences, with roughly 16% appearing a single time and approximately 4% taken by the ten largest. The starting material was whole blood, obtained at baseline. The receptors here all came from an adult who was a healthcare worker with PCR-confirmed SARS-CoV-2 infection or an uninfected control (not recorded which).

In this sample, this clonotype turned up a few times. V gene TRBV3-1 combines with J gene TRBJ2-1, with D tentatively TRBD2 (5 bases). Germline V lookup: CDR1 LGHDT, CDR2 YNNKEL (reference sequence). The CDR3 runs 14 residues. V was clipped by 4 bases and J by 5 bases, with 12 bases between them. CDR3 in DNA: TGTGCCAGCAGCCGCGGGTCTAGTGACAATGAGCAGTTCTTC. This codes for CASSRGSSDNEQFF.

J is TRBJ2-7 and V is TRBV13; 7 nucleotides match TRBD1. The CDR3 extends over 14 amino acids. The germline V gene has CDR1 PRHDT and CDR2 FYEKMQ (reference sequence). V lost 0 bases and J lost 2; bases outside the gene matches: 1. The CDR3 is CASSLGTGPYEQYF. The CDR3 bases are TGTGCCAGCAGCTTAGGGACAGGGCCCTACGAGCAGTACTTC.

The DNA for the CDR3 is TGCGCCAGCAGCCAAGTTTTGGCAGCTTACAATGAGCAGTTCTTC. Protein product: CASSQVLAAYNEQFF. The chain is built from TRBV4-1 and TRBJ2-1; D remains ambiguous. CDR3 size: 15 residues. In germline, CDR1 is MGHRA, CDR2 YSYEKL. The ends were cut back, 1 base at V and 4 bases at J, with 11 bases in the middle.

The V and J genes are TRBV20-1 and TRBJ2-7, with 12 bases aligning to TRBD2. The junction had 2 bases not matched to a gene; V was cut back by 1 base and J by 4 bases. The germline CDR1 and CDR2 sequences are DFQATT and SNEGSKA (reference sequence). The CDR3 is 14 amino acids. The CDR3 DNA sequence: TGCAGTGCTAGAGGACTAGCGGGAGTTTACGAGCAGTACTTC. It is translated as CSARGLAGVYEQYF.

This clonotype occurred a few times. J is TRBJ2-2 and V is TRBV28; no firm D call. The CDR3 totals 13 residues. V gave up 5 bases and J gave up 6 bases, with 10 bases separating them. Germline V lookup: CDR1 MDHEN, CDR2 SYDVKM. The CDR3 sequence: CASSPPWAGELFF. The CDR3 DNA reads TGTGCCAGCAGTCCCCCTTGGGCCGGGGAGCTGTTTTTT.

The genes are TRBV6-1 and TRBJ2-1, with TRBD2 matching 7 bases. The germline V gene encodes CDR1 MNHNS and CDR2 SASEGT. Unmatched junction bases numbered 9, after V lost 3 bases and J lost 7 bases. The CDR3 runs 15 residues. For the CDR3, the DNA is TGTGCCAGCAGTGACAGCGGGGACCCTAAGAATGAGCAGTTCTTC. Translating gives CASSDSGDPKNEQFF.

This clonotype was observed a few times. The chain combines TRBV5-1 with TRBJ2-3, with a possible D match to TRBD2 (6 bases). This CDR3 is 12 amino acids long. Trimming pared 5 bases from V and 2 bases from J, leaving 6 bases between. CDR1 is SGHRS, CDR2 YFSETQ, per germline. CDR3 sequence: CASRDYTDTQYF. In DNA form, the CDR3 reads TGCGCCAGCAGGGACTACACAGATACGCAGTATTTT.

This clonotype was detected many times. The V call is TRBV12-3 or TRBV12-4, the J call TRBJ2-7, with a tentative D call TRBD2 (5 bases). This CDR3 comprises 17 residues. V lost 1 base, J lost 6 bases, and 22 bases lay in between. CDR3 DNA sequence: TGTGCCAGCAGTTTAGGATCGTGGCTGCGGCAGCGGACCGAGCAGTACTTC. As protein: CASSLGSWLRQRTEQYF.

This clonotype was counted a few times. The rearrangement links TRBV10-2 to TRBJ1-2; the D gene is possibly TRBD1 (5 bases). Between the trimmed V and J ends, which lost 6 bases and 4 bases, there was a span of 9 bases. Germline V gives CDR1 WSHSY, CDR2 SAAADI. This CDR3 has 12 residues. DNA for the CDR3: TGCGCCAGCAGAAGGGACGCCTATGGCTACACCTTC. Translating gives CASRRDAYGYTF.

The table lists this clonotype with many counts. V is TRBV28 and J is TRBJ1-2, with unresolved D. The CDR3 has 12 residues. V was pared by 3 bases and J by 7 bases, with 9 bases between. Germline loops: CDR1 MDHEN, CDR2 SYDVKM. In DNA form, the CDR3 reads TGTGCCAGCAGTTTTCTGACCCGTGGCTACACCTTC. It is translated as CASSFLTRGYTF.

V usage is TRBV5-1 and J usage is TRBJ2-5, with D tentatively TRBD1 or TRBD2 (5 bases each). With 0 bases removed from V and 4 bases from J, the gap between germline ends came to 13 bases. CDR1 is SGHRS, CDR2 YFSETQ, per germline. The CDR3 covers 15 residues. The CDR3 DNA reads as TGCGCCAGCAGCTTGGGCCTTGGGGGAGTAGAGACCCAGTACTTC. Its translation is CASSLGLGGVETQYF. The whole variable domain, filled in from reference TRBV5-1 and TRBJ2-5, reads KAGVTQTPRYLIKTRGQQVTLSCSPISGHRSVSWYQQTPGQGLQFLFEYFSETQRNKGNFPGRFSGRQFSNSRSEMNVSTLELGDSALYLCASSLGLGGVETQYFGPGTRLLVL.

The V and J genes are TRBV7-6 and TRBJ1-5; unclear D gene. V was pared by 2 bases and J by 4 bases, with 3 bases between. The CDR3 sequence is 12 residues long. Germline CDR1 reads SGHVS; CDR2 reads FNYEAQ. CDR3 region: CASSLLNQPQHF. The CDR3 coding sequence is TGTGCCAGCAGCTTACTTAATCAGCCCCAGCATTTT.

This clonotype was seen a few times. This chain connects TRBV28 to TRBJ2-1, with TRBD2 matching 10 bases. This CDR3 region has 14 residues. V dropped 7 bases and J dropped 3; count of bases not matched to a gene: 3. CDR1 and CDR2 (germline): MDHEN, SYDVKM. CDR3 protein: CASIAGGFYNEQFF. The CDR3 region has the DNA TGTGCCAGCATAGCGGGGGGATTCTACAATGAGCAGTTCTTC.

This clonotype came up a few times. This chain connects TRBV12-5 to TRBJ1-2; TRBD1 might be the D (6 bases). The CDR3 has 16 residues. Trimming shortened V by 7 bases and J by 5 bases, and 23 bases separated the two germline ends. Germline V gives CDR1 LGHNT, CDR2 FRNRAP. The CDR3 DNA sequence: TGTGCTAGTGATTTCCGGGCCCCGGGGGGCCTTTATGGCTACACCTTC. Protein sequence: CASDFRAPGGLYGYTF.

This clonotype was counted at least ten times. The CDR3 DNA follows: TGTGCCAGCAGTGAAGGCAGGGGAGGTTATGGCTACACCTTC. It codes for CASSEGRGGYGYTF. The rearrangement links TRBV2 to TRBJ1-2; a weak D match, TRBD1 (6 bases). Germline lookup yields CDR1 SNHLY and CDR2 FYNNEI. Trimming removed 1 base at V and 5 bases at J, with 11 bases between. The CDR3 has 14 residues.

This chain's CDR3 is CASNPHWTDEQYF. The CDR3 DNA reads as TGTGCCAGCAACCCTCATTGGACCGACGAGCAGTACTTC. The chain links TRBV28 to TRBJ2-7; D not resolved. Trimming removed 7 bases from V and 5 bases from J, with 15 bases in between. This CDR3 is 13 amino acids long. Germline CDR1 reads MDHEN; CDR2 reads SYDVKM.

A few counts support this clonotype. The chain carries TRBV5-1 and TRBJ2-5; 8 nucleotides align to TRBD1. V shed 4 bases, J shed 1 base, and the junction held 6 bases outside the gene matches. The length of the CDR3 is 15 residues. Per germline, CDR1 SGHRS and CDR2 YFSETQ. In DNA, the CDR3 is TGCGCCAGCAGCAACGGGACAGGTGCCCAAGAGACCCAGTACTTC. Its translation: CASSNGTGAQETQYF.

This clonotype showed up just a few times. In nucleotides, the CDR3 is TGCAGTGCTCCGCCGGGAAATAGCAATCAGCCCCAGCATTTT. Translating it yields CSAPPGNSNQPQHF. This chain joins TRBV20-1 and TRBJ1-5; no reliable D call. Germline V lookup: CDR1 DFQATT, CDR2 SNEGSKA (reference sequence). V lost 5 bases, J lost 0 bases, and 11 bases lay in between. CDR3 size: 14 residues.

This chain joins TRBV19 and TRBJ2-7; TRBD2 agrees at 15 bases. The CDR3 has 15 amino acids. Germline V gene lookup returns CDR1 LNHDA and CDR2 SQIVND (reference sequence). V dropped 3 bases and J dropped 6; count of bases not matched to a gene: 3. Here the CDR3 reads CASSMGLAGGTEQYF. The CDR3 DNA reads as TGTGCCAGTAGTATGGGACTAGCGGGAGGAACCGAGCAGTACTTC.

This clonotype was seen a handful of times. The rearrangement uses TRBV7-8 and TRBJ1-4, with D uncertain. CDR3 length: 12 amino acids. Germline V gives CDR1 SGHVS, CDR2 FQNEAQ. V gave up 0 bases and J gave up 7 bases, with 3 bases separating them. CDR3 region: CASSLAVEKLFF. CDR3 DNA sequence: TGTGCCAGCAGCTTAGCGGTTGAAAAACTGTTTTTT.

The V call is TRBV3-1, the J call TRBJ2-1; D gene ambiguous. The germline V and J ends were trimmed by 3 bases and 4 bases, with 19 bases remaining between them. The CDR3 length is 17 residues. The germline gives CDR1 LGHDT, CDR2 YNNKEL (reference sequence). Here the CDR3 DNA reads TGTGCCAGCAGCCAGGACGACCCCCGGTGGGGTTACAATGAGCAGTTCTTC. Encoded protein: CASSQDDPRWGYNEQFF.

V gene TRBV4-1 combines with J gene TRBJ2-3; D is unclear. CDR1 and CDR2 from the germline V gene are MGHRA and YSYEKL. CDR3 size: 17 residues. Trimming removed 0 bases at V and 5 bases at J, with 18 bases between. CDR3: CASSQDVRAAQRDTQYF. CDR3 nucleotide sequence: TGCGCCAGCAGCCAAGATGTACGGGCCGCCCAACGAGATACGCAGTATTTT.

This clonotype was picked up a small number of times. The V and J genes are TRBV7-2 and TRBJ1-5; D is ambiguous. The V gene lost 5 bases and the J gene lost 0 bases, with 2 bases spanning the gap. Germline V lookup: CDR1 SGHTA, CDR2 FQGNSA. This CDR3 is 12 amino acids long. CDR3 bases: TGTGCCAGCAGCCTTAGCAATCAGCCCCAGCATTTT. Translated, it gives CASSLSNQPQHF.

This clonotype was seen a handful of times. The gene calls are TRBV19 and TRBJ2-5, with 14 bases identical to TRBD2. The J segment lost 5 bases and the V segment lost 5 bases, leaving 7 bases of the junction unmatched. This CDR3 contains 16 residues. The germline V gene encodes CDR1 LNHDA and CDR2 SQIVND (reference sequence). The CDR3 here is CASSFSGTSGSETQYF. CDR3 bases: TGTGCCAGTAGTTTCTCCGGGACTAGCGGGAGTGAGACCCAGTACTTC.

This clonotype was observed a handful of times. The chain employs TRBV29-1 and TRBJ2-7; D may correspond to TRBD1 or TRBD2 (6 bases each). Trimming cost V 7 bases and J 2 bases, with 12 bases left between them. CDR3 length: 12 amino acids. Germline CDR1 is SQVTM and CDR2 is ANQGSEA. Written as DNA, the CDR3 is TGCAGCGCCGGGGGCGGGACCTACGAGCAGTACTTC. The encoded protein is CSAGGGTYEQYF.

Many counts were recorded for this clonotype. The chain uses TRBV20-1 and TRBJ2-7; 13 bases align to TRBD2. The V gene's germline CDR1 is DFQATT and CDR2 SNEGSKA (reference sequence). The junction had 1 base not matched to a gene; V was cut back by 5 bases and J by 3 bases. The CDR3 loop spans 13 amino acids. CDR3 amino acids: CSARTSGSYEQYF. The CDR3 bases are TGCAGTGCTCGGACTAGCGGGAGCTACGAGCAGTACTTC.

Many counts were recorded for this clonotype. The chain uses TRBV20-1 and TRBJ2-1; 7 nucleotides align to TRBD2. The CDR3 extends over 15 amino acids. The germline gives CDR1 DFQATT, CDR2 SNEGSKA (reference sequence). The trim removed 3 bases at V and 4 bases at J, leaving 9 bases unmatched. CDR3 DNA sequence: TGCAGTGCTAGTCCGACTAGCACTCATTACAATGAGCAGTTCTTC. It is translated as CSASPTSTHYNEQFF.

The chain links TRBV2 to TRBJ1-1; D possibly corresponds to TRBD1 (5 bases). V shed 11 bases and J shed 3 bases, with 16 bases lying between them. Germline V gives CDR1 SNHLY, CDR2 FYNNEI. This CDR3 region has 13 residues. CDR3: CAPGPGGDTEAFF. The DNA for the CDR3 is TGTGCCCCAGGGCCTGGCGGGGACACTGAAGCTTTCTTT.

This clonotype has a handful of counts. The chain is built from TRBV2 and TRBJ1-2; D unclear. The V end lost 4 bases, the J end lost 4 bases, and 7 bases lay between the germline ends. CDR1 and CDR2 (germline): SNHLY, FYNNEI. The CDR3 is 12 residues long. The CDR3 reads CASSVGGYGYTF. The CDR3 region has the DNA TGTGCCAGCAGTGTCGGCGGCTATGGCTACACCTTC.

The chain recombines TRBV11-2 with TRBJ2-1; D remains ambiguous. There are 14 residues in the CDR3. Germline V lookup: CDR1 SGHAT, CDR2 FQNNGV. Trimming shortened V by 1 base and J by 7 bases, and 11 bases separated the two germline ends. The CDR3 region is CASSLGPSGNEQFF. The CDR3, as DNA: TGTGCCAGCAGCTTAGGGCCCTCTGGGAATGAGCAGTTCTTC.

This clonotype came up a few times. The CDR3 DNA is TGTGCCAGCAGCCCGAACAGGGACAGGGGAGCTGAGCAGTTCTTC. This gives the protein CASSPNRDRGAEQFF. The chain employs TRBV3-1 and TRBJ2-1; TRBD1 matches at 10 bases. The CDR3 consists of 15 residues. Germline V gives CDR1 LGHDT, CDR2 YNNKEL (reference sequence). The V and J ends lost 4 bases and 9 bases, in that order; junction bases with no gene match: 9.

There are many counts of this clonotype. The chain uses TRBV6-6 and TRBJ2-5; 8 nucleotides agree with TRBD1. The CDR3 loop spans 14 amino acids. Per germline, CDR1 MNHNY and CDR2 SVGAGI (reference sequence). V shed 4 bases and J 1 base; nucleotides not matched to a gene: 2. The CDR3: CASSWTGRQETQYF. CDR3 DNA: TGTGCCAGCAGTTGGACAGGGCGCCAAGAGACCCAGTACTTC.